This entry lists 20 T cell receptor beta chains sequenced from one sample in a study of T cells in Graves' hyperthyroidism and ophthalmopathy. Template material for amplifying TCR beta CDR3 regions consisted of RNA transcripts. Initially, a first-round RT-PCR of the TCR CDR3 employed the HTBI primer set. In TCRdb, the multiplex PCR reads were re-called with MiXCR into one record per CDR3 protein. The table includes fewer than 450,000 distinct CDR3 sequences, roughly 15% detected once. Source material: blood. The receptors originated from an older woman with Graves' ophthalmopathy.

This clonotype occurred many times. The CDR3 DNA reads as TGTGCCAGCAGCCAATCGGTGGGTTATGGCTACACCTTC. Translated, it gives CASSQSVGYGYTF. V is TRBV3-1 and J is TRBJ1-2; D unresolved. V gave up 2 bases and J gave up 5 bases, with 9 bases separating them. Germline lookup yields CDR1 LGHDT and CDR2 YNNKEL (reference sequence). The CDR3 consists of 13 residues.

This clonotype was detected ten times or more. V gene TRBV20-1 combines with J gene TRBJ2-1; 11 bases map to TRBD2. V dropped 6 bases and J dropped 9; count of bases not matched to a gene: 16. The CDR3 has 16 amino acids. The germline gives CDR1 DFQATT, CDR2 SNEGSKA (reference sequence). CDR3 sequence reads: CSANIPTSGRGGEQFF. Written as DNA, the CDR3 is TGCAGTGCAAACATTCCCACTAGCGGGAGAGGGGGTGAGCAGTTCTTC.

The chain is built from TRBV5-1 and TRBJ2-5; 7 nucleotides agree with TRBD2. Germline trimming cut 4 bases from V and 5 bases from J; bases unmatched to any gene: 5. Germline loops: CDR1 SGHRS, CDR2 YFSETQ. This CDR3 comprises 13 residues. The CDR3 nucleotides read TGCGCCAGCAGCGTGGGGAGGGACGAGACCCAGTACTTC. Its translation is CASSVGRDETQYF. The full variable domain, with the rest looked up from reference TRBV5-1 and TRBJ2-5, is KAGVTQTPRYLIKTRGQQVTLSCSPISGHRSVSWYQQTPGQGLQFLFEYFSETQRNKGNFPGRFSGRQFSNSRSEMNVSTLELGDSALYLCASSVGRDETQYFGPGTRLLVL.

This clonotype has a count of ten or more. The chain combines TRBV20-1 with TRBJ2-5; tentatively, D is TRBD1 (5 bases). Germline CDR1 reads DFQATT; CDR2 reads SNEGSKA (reference sequence). Between the trimmed V and J ends, which lost 5 bases and 2 bases, there was a span of 9 bases. This CDR3 has 12 amino acids. The CDR3 bases are TGCAGTGCTGTACAGGATCAAGAGACCCAGTACTTC. This sequence encodes CSAVQDQETQYF.

This clonotype was found once. The rearrangement links TRBV6-5 to TRBJ2-5, with D unclear. Between the trimmed V and J ends, which lost 0 bases and 5 bases, there was a span of 7 bases. This CDR3 spans 13 amino acids. Germline loops: CDR1 MNHEY, CDR2 SVGAGI. The DNA of the CDR3 is TGTGCCAGCAGTTACTCCATTCGGGAGACCCAGTACTTC. Its protein is CASSYSIRETQYF.

This clonotype was found a few times. This sequence joins TRBV2 and TRBJ2-5; 10 bases agree with TRBD1. Germline V gene data show CDR1 as SNHLY and CDR2 as FYNNEI. V dropped 0 bases and J dropped 4; count of bases not matched to a gene: 2. The length of the CDR3 is 15 residues. The CDR3 spells CASSEAWTGGETQYF. The CDR3, as DNA: TGTGCCAGCAGTGAAGCATGGACAGGGGGAGAGACCCAGTACTTC.

This clonotype came up many times. The chain employs TRBV29-1 and TRBJ2-7; tentative D call: TRBD2 (6 bases). In germline, CDR1 is SQVTM, CDR2 ANQGSEA. The CDR3 contains 11 residues. V was shortened by 4 bases and J by 5 bases, with 9 bases between the two germline ends. The CDR3 region is CSVASADEQYF. The CDR3 DNA sequence: TGCAGCGTTGCTAGCGCGGACGAGCAGTACTTC.

This clonotype has at least ten counts. The chain combines TRBV5-1 with TRBJ1-1; weak D call: TRBD1 (5 bases). The CDR3 runs 11 residues. CDR1 is SGHRS and CDR2 is YFSETQ in the germline V gene. V lost 3 bases to trimming and J lost 8 bases, with 8 bases between them. As DNA, the CDR3 is TGCGCCAGCAGCTGGGGGACGGAAGCTTTCTTT. This sequence encodes CASSWGTEAFF. Full variable domain (rest looked up from reference TRBV5-1 and TRBJ1-1): KAGVTQTPRYLIKTRGQQVTLSCSPISGHRSVSWYQQTPGQGLQFLFEYFSETQRNKGNFPGRFSGRQFSNSRSEMNVSTLELGDSALYLCASSWGTEAFFGQGTRLTVV.

The chain combines TRBV29-1 with TRBJ2-1; D possibly corresponds to TRBD2 (6 bases). CDR3 length: 15 residues. Germline loops: CDR1 SQVTM, CDR2 ANQGSEA. CDR3 residues: CSSQGGVSSYNEQFF. CDR3 nucleotide sequence: TGCAGTAGTCAGGGCGGGGTGAGCTCCTACAATGAGCAGTTCTTC.

This clonotype has at least ten counts. The J gene is TRBJ2-2, the V gene TRBV3-1; TRBD2 matches 13 bases. After removal of 1 base from V and 4 bases from J, the junction contained 6 bases not matched to a gene. Looked up from germline, CDR1 is LGHDT and CDR2 is YNNKEL (reference sequence). This CDR3 is built from 18 residues. The CDR3 sequence is CASSQGTGLAGRTGELFF. The CDR3 DNA follows: TGTGCCAGCAGCCAAGGCACGGGACTAGCGGGACGCACCGGGGAGCTGTTTTTT. Full variable domain (rest looked up from reference TRBV3-1 and TRBJ2-2): DTAVSQTPKYLVTQMGNDKSIKCEQNLGHDTMYWYKQDSKKFLKIMFSYNNKELIINETVPNRFSPKSPDKAHLNLHINSLELGDSAVYFCASSQGTGLAGRTGELFFGEGSRLTVL.

This clonotype was picked up many times. This chain joins TRBV20-1 and TRBJ2-1; 9 nucleotides line up with TRBD1. The CDR3 runs to 16 residues. The trim removed 1 base at V and 4 bases at J, leaving 8 bases unmatched. Germline V lookup: CDR1 DFQATT, CDR2 SNEGSKA (reference sequence). The CDR3 protein is CSARVLGQGTYNEQFF. In DNA, the CDR3 is TGCAGTGCTAGAGTTCTCGGACAGGGGACATACAATGAGCAGTTCTTC.

This clonotype was counted at least ten times. The chain carries TRBV30 and TRBJ1-6, with a tentative D call TRBD1 (6 bases). This CDR3 has 15 residues. CDR1 and CDR2 from the germline V gene are GTSNPN and SVGIG (reference sequence). The V end was cut by 0 bases, the J end by 7 bases, with 13 bases between. The CDR3 sequence: CAWSVWGARNSPLHF. CDR3 DNA: TGTGCCTGGAGTGTATGGGGGGCGCGGAATTCACCCCTCCACTTT.

This clonotype was seen a handful of times. The chain uses TRBV28 and TRBJ2-7; 9 bases map to TRBD1. The J segment lost 6 bases and the V segment lost 6 bases, leaving 9 bases of the junction unmatched. Germline CDR1 MDHEN, CDR2 SYDVKM. The length of the CDR3 is 14 residues. The CDR3, as DNA: TGTGCCAGCAGCACCGGGACAGGGTGGGTCGAGCAGTACTTC. Translation: CASSTGTGWVEQYF.

This clonotype was seen many times. The chain uses TRBV3-1 and TRBJ1-2, with D unclear. The V and J ends lost 1 base and 7 bases respectively, with 4 bases between them. This CDR3 spans 11 amino acids. Per the germline V gene, CDR1 is LGHDT and CDR2 is YNNKEL (reference sequence). CDR3 sequence reads: CASSQVGGYTF. The CDR3 bases are TGTGCCAGCAGCCAAGTTGGTGGCTACACCTTC.

Many counts were recorded for this clonotype. The chain recombines TRBV20-1 with TRBJ2-7, with 7 bases matching TRBD2. This CDR3 is built from 13 residues. Unmatched junction bases numbered 4, after V lost 0 bases and J lost 5 bases. Germline loops: CDR1 DFQATT, CDR2 SNEGSKA (reference sequence). In nucleotides, the CDR3 is TGCAGTGCTAGAGACACGGGGAGGGACGAGCAGTACTTC. This translates into CSARDTGRDEQYF.

This clonotype was counted only a few times. V gene TRBV2 combines with J gene TRBJ1-3, with TRBD1 identical over 7 bases. With V trimmed by 4 bases and J by 13 bases, 7 bases remained unmatched. The CDR3 loop spans 12 amino acids. CDR1 and CDR2 from the germline V gene are SNHLY and FYNNEI. The CDR3: CASSARGAGIYF. In nucleotides, the CDR3 is TGTGCCAGCAGTGCCAGGGGGGCCGGTATATATTTT.

The chain joins TRBV29-1 to TRBJ1-4, with a weak D call TRBD1 (6 bases). The germline CDR1 and CDR2 sequences are SQVTM and ANQGSEA. V was pared by 7 bases and J by 0 bases, with 18 bases between. The CDR3 consists of 16 residues. In DNA form, the CDR3 reads TGCAGCGCCCGGGGGCAGGGGACCACAACTAATGAAAAACTGTTTTTT. Encoded protein: CSARGQGTTTNEKLFF.

V usage is TRBV6-1 and J usage is TRBJ2-3; 8 bases agree with TRBD2. From germline, CDR1 is MNHNS and CDR2 SASEGT. CDR3 size: 16 residues. V was clipped by 4 bases and J by 2 bases; unmatched bases: 8. The CDR3 region is CASSVHGLAVTDTQYF. The CDR3, as DNA: TGTGCCAGCAGTGTTCATGGACTAGCAGTCACAGATACGCAGTATTTT.

This clonotype has a count of ten or more. This chain joins TRBV6-1 and TRBJ2-7, with 9 positions matching TRBD1. Germline assignment: CDR1 MNHNS and CDR2 SASEGT. This CDR3 spans 13 amino acids. Trimming took 9 bases from V and 2 from J; bases not matched to a gene: 5. In nucleotides, the CDR3 is TGTGCCAGTTCGACAGGGGGGGCCTACGAGCAGTACTTC. This gives the protein CASSTGGAYEQYF.

The sample holds many counts of this clonotype. The J gene is TRBJ2-5, the V gene TRBV14; D may be TRBD2 (7 bases). CDR3 length equals 17 residues. Trimming took 0 bases from V and 5 from J, leaving 19 bases between them. Germline loops: CDR1 SGHDN, CDR2 FVKESK. The CDR3 region is CASSQDLGGLGRETQYF. The CDR3 nucleotides are TGTGCCAGCAGCCAAGATCTGGGGGGGCTCGGTCGGGAGACCCAGTACTTC.